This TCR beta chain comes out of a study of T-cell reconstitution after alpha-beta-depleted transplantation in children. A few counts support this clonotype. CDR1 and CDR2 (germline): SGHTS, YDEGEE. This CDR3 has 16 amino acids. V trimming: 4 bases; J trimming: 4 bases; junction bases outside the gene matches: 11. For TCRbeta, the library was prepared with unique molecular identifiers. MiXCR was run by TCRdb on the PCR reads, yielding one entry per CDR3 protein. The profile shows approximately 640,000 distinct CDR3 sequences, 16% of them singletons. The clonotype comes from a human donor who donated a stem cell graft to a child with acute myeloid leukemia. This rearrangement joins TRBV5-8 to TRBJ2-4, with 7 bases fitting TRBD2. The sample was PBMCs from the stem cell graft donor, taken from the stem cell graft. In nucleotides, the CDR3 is TGTGCCAGCAGCCTGTGGGGGGGAAGGTCTAAAAACATTCAGTACTTC. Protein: CASSLWGGRSKNIQYF. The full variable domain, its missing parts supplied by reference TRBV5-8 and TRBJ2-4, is EAGVTQSPTHLIKTRGQQATLRCSPISGHTSVYWYQQALGLGLQFLLWYDEGEERNRGNFPPRFSGRQFPNYSSELNVNALELEDSALYLCASSLWGGRSKNIQYFGAGTRLSVL.